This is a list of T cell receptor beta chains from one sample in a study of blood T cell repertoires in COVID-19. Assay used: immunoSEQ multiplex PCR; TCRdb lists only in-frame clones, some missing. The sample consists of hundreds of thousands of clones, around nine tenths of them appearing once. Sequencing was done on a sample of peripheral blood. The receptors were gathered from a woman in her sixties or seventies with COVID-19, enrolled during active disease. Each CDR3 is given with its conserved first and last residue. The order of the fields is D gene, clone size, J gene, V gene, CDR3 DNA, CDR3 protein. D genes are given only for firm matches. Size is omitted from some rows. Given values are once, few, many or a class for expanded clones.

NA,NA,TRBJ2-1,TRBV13,TGTGCCAGCAGCCCCCCAAGTTGGTCGGGGGTAACGAGGGAGCAGTTCTTC,CASSPPSWSGVTREQFF
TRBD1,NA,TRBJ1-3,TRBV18,TGTGCCAGCTCGCACGGACAGGCCAACTCTGGAAACACCATATATTTT,CASSHGQANSGNTIYF
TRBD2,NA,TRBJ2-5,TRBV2,TGTGCCAGCAGTAGGACTAGCGGGGGAGAGACCCAGTACTTC,CASSRTSGGETQYF
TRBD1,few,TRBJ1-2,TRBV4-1,TGCGCCAGCAGCCGACGGACAGGGGGCGAGGGTGGCTACACCTTC,CASSRRTGGEGGYTF
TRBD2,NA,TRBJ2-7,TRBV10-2,TGCGCCAGCGGCGGGGGTCCATCCTACGAGCAGTACTTC,CASGGGPSYEQYF
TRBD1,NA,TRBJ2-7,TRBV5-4,TGTGCCAGCAGCTGGGGGACAGGGCACGAGCAGTACTTC,CASSWGTGHEQYF
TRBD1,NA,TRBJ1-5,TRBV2,TGTGCCAGCAGTAGACAGGGGGCTGGCAATCAGCCCCAGCATTTT,CASSRQGAGNQPQHF
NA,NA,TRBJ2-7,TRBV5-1,TGCGCCAGCAGCTCCCAGGGAGGTAGCTCCTACGAGCAGTACTTC,CASSSQGGSSYEQYF
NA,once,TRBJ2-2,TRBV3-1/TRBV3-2,TGTGCCAGCAGCCACGAGACCAGGGTTCCCGGGGAGCTGTTTTTT,CASSHETRVPGELFF
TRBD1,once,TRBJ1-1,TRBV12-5,TGTGCTAGTGCCCAACAGGGGATTGGGACTGAAGCTTTCTTT,CASAQQGIGTEAFF
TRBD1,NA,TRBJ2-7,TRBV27,TGTGCCAGCAGTCCCCGGGACAGGGGGGGCGAGCAGTACTTC,CASSPRDRGGEQYF
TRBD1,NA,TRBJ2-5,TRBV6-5,TGTGCCAGCCAAACGGGACAGCGGGAGACCCAGTACTTC,CASQTGQRETQYF
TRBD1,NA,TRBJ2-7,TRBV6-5,TGTGCCAGCAGGGAGGGACAGGCCTACGAGCAGTACTTC,CASREGQAYEQYF
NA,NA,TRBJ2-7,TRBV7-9,TGTGCCAGCAGCGTGACTCCCGAGCAGTACTTC,CASSVTPEQYF